This passage covers 21 T cell receptor beta chains from one sample sequenced in a study of molecular identifiers for immune sequencing clone quantification. TCRdb re-analysed the PCR reads in MiXCR, keeping a single row per CDR3 protein. This table has about 320,000 distinct CDR3 sequences, around a fifth appearing once. Material: naive CD8+ T cells from blood, with Jurkat cell RNA spiked in. Subset here: FACS-sorted CD8+CD4-CCR7+CD45RA+ naive T cells. These receptors all stem from a human donor in good health. Some libraries in this study had Jurkat cell RNA spiked in.

This clonotype was observed at least ten times. This sequence joins TRBV4-1 and TRBJ2-3; a weak D match, TRBD2 (7 bases). The CDR3 extends over 17 amino acids. Looked up from germline, CDR1 is MGHRA and CDR2 is YSYEKL. V lost 1 base, J lost 2 bases, and 16 bases lay in between. For the CDR3, the DNA is TGCGCCAGCAGCCAAGTAGGGGGAGGGCTTGACACAGATACGCAGTATTTT. This encodes CASSQVGGGLDTDTQYF.

This clonotype was seen a few times. This chain joins TRBV25-1 and TRBJ2-2; perhaps TRBD1 as D (6 bases). V shed 6 bases and J shed 2 bases, with 13 bases lying between them. In germline, CDR1 is MGHDK, CDR2 SYGVNS. CDR3 length: 15 amino acids. The CDR3 DNA reads TGTGCCAGCAGGGCCGGGACAACTAACACCGGGGAGCTGTTTTTT. Translating it yields CASRAGTTNTGELFF. The complete variable domain, with remaining parts taken from reference TRBV25-1 and TRBJ2-2, reads EADIYQTPRYLVIGTGKKITLECSQTMGHDKMYWYQQDPGMELHLIHYSYGVNSTEKGDLSSESTVSRIRTEHFPLTLESARPSHTSQYLCASRAGTTNTGELFFGEGSRLTVL.

As concerns this clonotype: This may stem from a read error, because a much larger clone lies one nucleotide away. No conserved phenylalanine or tryptophan is present at the end of the CDR3, so a read error is the likely explanation. The chain joins TRBV20-1 to TRBJ1-1, with TRBD1 as a possible D gene (5 bases). CDR1 is DFQATT, CDR2 SNEGSKA, per germline (reference sequence). Trimming stripped 3 bases from V and 4 bases from J, with 9 bases between. CDR3 length equals 12 residues. CDR3 protein: CSASGGFTEAFL. CDR3 DNA sequence: TGCAGTGCTAGTGGGGGTTTCACTGAAGCTTTCCTT.

This clonotype was observed at least ten times. The chain carries TRBV12-3 or TRBV12-4 and TRBJ2-7; the match to TRBD1 covers 7 bases. This CDR3 has 15 amino acids. V was pared by 7 bases and J by 1 base, with 10 bases of the junction left unmatched. CDR3 protein: CASTEGQEISYEQYF. The CDR3 nucleotides are TGTGCCAGCACCGAAGGACAGGAGATATCCTACGAGCAGTACTTC.

This clonotype showed up many times. V and J are TRBV19 and TRBJ2-3, with 9 positions matching TRBD2. V lost 5 bases, J lost 4 bases, and 7 bases stayed unmatched. The CDR3 extends over 15 amino acids. Germline loops: CDR1 LNHDA, CDR2 SQIVND (reference sequence). Written as DNA, the CDR3 is TGTGCCAGTAGTGGGAGCGGGGGGTCCTCAGATACGCAGTATTTT. Residues: CASSGSGGSSDTQYF.

This clonotype was counted at least ten times. This chain links TRBV4-3 with TRBJ2-5; D unresolved. Germline lookup yields CDR1 LGHNA and CDR2 YSLEER. The CDR3 covers 13 residues. With 3 bases removed from V and 5 bases from J, the gap between germline ends came to 10 bases. The CDR3 region has the DNA TGCGCCAGCAGCCAGGACCGTGTCGAGACCCAGTACTTC. Translation gives CASSQDRVETQYF.

This clonotype was detected a few times. The chain combines TRBV12-3 or TRBV12-4 with TRBJ2-7; maybe TRBD2 (5 bases). The CDR3 spans 14 residues. The V and J ends lost 5 bases and 3 bases respectively, with 14 bases between them. CDR3 region: CASSPMEAGYEQYF. CDR3 bases: TGTGCCAGCAGTCCCATGGAGGCCGGCTACGAGCAGTACTTC.

The chain is built from TRBV2 and TRBJ1-5; 8 bases map to TRBD1. V was clipped by 2 bases and J by 2 bases; unmatched bases: 11. Germline V lookup: CDR1 SNHLY, CDR2 FYNNEI. CDR3 length: 18 amino acids. The CDR3 DNA sequence: TGTGCCAGCAGTGAACTCGGACAGGGCCATCGTCGCAATCAGCCCCAGCATTTT. Amino acids: CASSELGQGHRRNQPQHF.

V gene TRBV7-9 combines with J gene TRBJ2-7, with 13 bases that match TRBD2. The CDR3 runs to 17 residues. Germline V lookup: CDR1 SEHNR, CDR2 FQNEAQ (reference sequence). V lost 6 bases and J lost 8; bases outside the gene matches: 16. This chain's CDR3 is CASRPGGGLAGAKKQYF. The CDR3 nucleotides read TGTGCCAGCAGGCCCGGAGGAGGACTAGCGGGAGCAAAAAAGCAGTACTTC.

Turning to this clonotype: A much more abundant neighbour one base away suggests this may be a read error. This chain joins TRBV27 and TRBJ1-5; 8 nucleotides line up with TRBD1. This CDR3 comprises 13 residues. CDR1 is MNHEY and CDR2 is SMNVEV in the germline V gene (reference sequence). CDR3 DNA sequence: TGTGCCAGCCAGACAGGGGTCAATCAGCCCCAGCGTTTT. Residues: CASQTGVNQPQRF.

About this clonotype itself: A much larger clone lies a single base off, so this may be a read error. The chain joins TRBV25-1 to TRBJ2-1; D is possibly TRBD1 or TRBD2 (5 bases each). CDR1 and CDR2 from the germline V gene are MGHDK and SYGVNS. The CDR3 extends over 13 amino acids. Here the CDR3 reads CASSEVGDYEQSF. The DNA of the CDR3 is TGTGCCAGCAGTGAAGTGGGGGATTATGAGCAGTCCTTC.

The chain links TRBV6-5 to TRBJ2-3, with 9 bases identical to TRBD1. The junction had 4 bases not matched to a gene; V was cut back by 4 bases and J by 5 bases. From germline, CDR1 is MNHEY and CDR2 SVGAGI. The CDR3 sequence is 14 residues long. The CDR3 loop reads CASSLQGAQDTQYF. DNA of the CDR3: TGTGCCAGCAGTTTACAGGGGGCTCAAGATACGCAGTATTTT.

The gene calls are TRBV7-2 and TRBJ2-1; D gene ambiguous. Between the trimmed V and J ends, which lost 2 bases and 6 bases, there was a span of 8 bases. Germline assignment: CDR1 SGHTA and CDR2 FQGNSA. CDR3 length: 13 amino acids. The DNA of the CDR3 is TGTGCCAGCAGCTTAAGGTACAGCAATGAGCAGTTCTTC. Protein sequence: CASSLRYSNEQFF. The variable domain in full, completed from reference TRBV7-2 and TRBJ2-1, reads GAGVSQSPSNKVTEKGKDVELRCDPISGHTALYWYRQSLGQGLEFLIYFQGNSAPDKSGLPSDRFSAERTGGSVSTLTIQRTQQEDSAVYLCASSLRYSNEQFFGPGTRLTVL.

This clonotype was counted many times. The chain couples TRBV7-3 to TRBJ2-5, with 7 nucleotides matching TRBD1. Germline V gene sequence: CDR1 SGHTA, CDR2 FQGTGA. Unmatched junction bases numbered 8, after V lost 5 bases and J lost 2 bases. CDR3 length: 15 residues. As DNA, the CDR3 is TGTGCCAGCAGCACACACCCGGGACAGCAAGAGACCCAGTACTTC. It encodes CASSTHPGQQETQYF.

This clonotype occurred many times. At one boundary the junction diverges from the germline segment, which might be a read error. The rearrangement uses TRBV12-3 or TRBV12-4 and TRBJ1-2; D is perhaps TRBD1 (5 bases). This CDR3 region has 14 residues. The CDR3 DNA sequence: TGTGCCAGCGGTTTCGGCCAGGGAGGACGTGGCTACACCTTC. This sequence encodes CASGFGQGGRGYTF.

Points on this clonotype: A read error may explain this, as a much larger clone is one base away. The chain links TRBV15 to TRBJ2-2, with D unresolved. The CDR3 totals 12 residues. In germline, CDR1 is LNHNV, CDR2 YYDKDF (reference sequence). The CDR3 spells CATSYDTRELFF. CDR3 bases: TGTGCCACATCCTACGACACCCGGGAGCTGTTTTTT.

In the case of this clonotype: It is likely a read error, because the conserved phenylalanine at the end of the CDR3 is missing. This chain uses TRBV7-9 with TRBJ1-1; maybe TRBD1 (5 bases). The CDR3 has 14 amino acids. The V and J ends lost 6 bases and 3 bases respectively, with 14 bases between them. CDR1 is SEHNR and CDR2 is FQNEAQ in the germline V gene (reference sequence). The CDR3 here is CASSSGLGDTEAFL. The CDR3 coding sequence is TGTGCCAGCAGTTCAGGGCTGGGAGACACTGAAGCTTTCCTT.

This clonotype has at least ten counts. The chain uses TRBV12-3 or TRBV12-4 and TRBJ2-3; unclear D gene. The CDR3 runs to 13 residues. V was shortened by 6 bases and J by 4 bases, with 11 bases between the two germline ends. The CDR3, as DNA: TGTGCCAGCAGCTCCGGTTTCGCAGATACGCAGTATTTT. Encoded protein: CASSSGFADTQYF.

At least ten counts were recorded for this clonotype. The V gene is TRBV29-1, the J gene TRBJ2-3; 11 bases agree with TRBD2. Looked up from germline, CDR1 is SQVTM and CDR2 is ANQGSEA. With V trimmed by 4 bases and J by 2 bases, 5 bases remained unmatched. The CDR3 extends over 15 amino acids. The CDR3 DNA sequence: TGCAGCGTTGCAGGGACTAGCGGATTCACAGATACGCAGTATTTT. Translation gives CSVAGTSGFTDTQYF.

This clonotype was observed many times. This sequence joins TRBV7-6 and TRBJ2-7; no clear D gene. V was cut by 5 bases and J by 2 bases, with 10 bases left in between. This CDR3 spans 13 amino acids. Germline values: CDR1 SGHVS, CDR2 FNYEAQ. The CDR3 loop is CASSLNPAYEQYF. Written as DNA, the CDR3 is TGTGCCAGCAGCCTTAATCCGGCCTACGAGCAGTACTTC.

This clonotype was recorded a few times. This chain uses TRBV27 with TRBJ2-1; either TRBD1 or TRBD2 may fit D (5 bases each). V lost 5 bases, J lost 8 bases, and 19 bases lay in between. Germline V gives CDR1 MNHEY, CDR2 SMNVEV (reference sequence). The CDR3 sequence is 15 residues long. In DNA, the CDR3 is TGTGCCAGCAGTCCCCCGGGGCTAGCTTCCCATGAGCAGTTCTTC. The encoded protein is CASSPPGLASHEQFF.